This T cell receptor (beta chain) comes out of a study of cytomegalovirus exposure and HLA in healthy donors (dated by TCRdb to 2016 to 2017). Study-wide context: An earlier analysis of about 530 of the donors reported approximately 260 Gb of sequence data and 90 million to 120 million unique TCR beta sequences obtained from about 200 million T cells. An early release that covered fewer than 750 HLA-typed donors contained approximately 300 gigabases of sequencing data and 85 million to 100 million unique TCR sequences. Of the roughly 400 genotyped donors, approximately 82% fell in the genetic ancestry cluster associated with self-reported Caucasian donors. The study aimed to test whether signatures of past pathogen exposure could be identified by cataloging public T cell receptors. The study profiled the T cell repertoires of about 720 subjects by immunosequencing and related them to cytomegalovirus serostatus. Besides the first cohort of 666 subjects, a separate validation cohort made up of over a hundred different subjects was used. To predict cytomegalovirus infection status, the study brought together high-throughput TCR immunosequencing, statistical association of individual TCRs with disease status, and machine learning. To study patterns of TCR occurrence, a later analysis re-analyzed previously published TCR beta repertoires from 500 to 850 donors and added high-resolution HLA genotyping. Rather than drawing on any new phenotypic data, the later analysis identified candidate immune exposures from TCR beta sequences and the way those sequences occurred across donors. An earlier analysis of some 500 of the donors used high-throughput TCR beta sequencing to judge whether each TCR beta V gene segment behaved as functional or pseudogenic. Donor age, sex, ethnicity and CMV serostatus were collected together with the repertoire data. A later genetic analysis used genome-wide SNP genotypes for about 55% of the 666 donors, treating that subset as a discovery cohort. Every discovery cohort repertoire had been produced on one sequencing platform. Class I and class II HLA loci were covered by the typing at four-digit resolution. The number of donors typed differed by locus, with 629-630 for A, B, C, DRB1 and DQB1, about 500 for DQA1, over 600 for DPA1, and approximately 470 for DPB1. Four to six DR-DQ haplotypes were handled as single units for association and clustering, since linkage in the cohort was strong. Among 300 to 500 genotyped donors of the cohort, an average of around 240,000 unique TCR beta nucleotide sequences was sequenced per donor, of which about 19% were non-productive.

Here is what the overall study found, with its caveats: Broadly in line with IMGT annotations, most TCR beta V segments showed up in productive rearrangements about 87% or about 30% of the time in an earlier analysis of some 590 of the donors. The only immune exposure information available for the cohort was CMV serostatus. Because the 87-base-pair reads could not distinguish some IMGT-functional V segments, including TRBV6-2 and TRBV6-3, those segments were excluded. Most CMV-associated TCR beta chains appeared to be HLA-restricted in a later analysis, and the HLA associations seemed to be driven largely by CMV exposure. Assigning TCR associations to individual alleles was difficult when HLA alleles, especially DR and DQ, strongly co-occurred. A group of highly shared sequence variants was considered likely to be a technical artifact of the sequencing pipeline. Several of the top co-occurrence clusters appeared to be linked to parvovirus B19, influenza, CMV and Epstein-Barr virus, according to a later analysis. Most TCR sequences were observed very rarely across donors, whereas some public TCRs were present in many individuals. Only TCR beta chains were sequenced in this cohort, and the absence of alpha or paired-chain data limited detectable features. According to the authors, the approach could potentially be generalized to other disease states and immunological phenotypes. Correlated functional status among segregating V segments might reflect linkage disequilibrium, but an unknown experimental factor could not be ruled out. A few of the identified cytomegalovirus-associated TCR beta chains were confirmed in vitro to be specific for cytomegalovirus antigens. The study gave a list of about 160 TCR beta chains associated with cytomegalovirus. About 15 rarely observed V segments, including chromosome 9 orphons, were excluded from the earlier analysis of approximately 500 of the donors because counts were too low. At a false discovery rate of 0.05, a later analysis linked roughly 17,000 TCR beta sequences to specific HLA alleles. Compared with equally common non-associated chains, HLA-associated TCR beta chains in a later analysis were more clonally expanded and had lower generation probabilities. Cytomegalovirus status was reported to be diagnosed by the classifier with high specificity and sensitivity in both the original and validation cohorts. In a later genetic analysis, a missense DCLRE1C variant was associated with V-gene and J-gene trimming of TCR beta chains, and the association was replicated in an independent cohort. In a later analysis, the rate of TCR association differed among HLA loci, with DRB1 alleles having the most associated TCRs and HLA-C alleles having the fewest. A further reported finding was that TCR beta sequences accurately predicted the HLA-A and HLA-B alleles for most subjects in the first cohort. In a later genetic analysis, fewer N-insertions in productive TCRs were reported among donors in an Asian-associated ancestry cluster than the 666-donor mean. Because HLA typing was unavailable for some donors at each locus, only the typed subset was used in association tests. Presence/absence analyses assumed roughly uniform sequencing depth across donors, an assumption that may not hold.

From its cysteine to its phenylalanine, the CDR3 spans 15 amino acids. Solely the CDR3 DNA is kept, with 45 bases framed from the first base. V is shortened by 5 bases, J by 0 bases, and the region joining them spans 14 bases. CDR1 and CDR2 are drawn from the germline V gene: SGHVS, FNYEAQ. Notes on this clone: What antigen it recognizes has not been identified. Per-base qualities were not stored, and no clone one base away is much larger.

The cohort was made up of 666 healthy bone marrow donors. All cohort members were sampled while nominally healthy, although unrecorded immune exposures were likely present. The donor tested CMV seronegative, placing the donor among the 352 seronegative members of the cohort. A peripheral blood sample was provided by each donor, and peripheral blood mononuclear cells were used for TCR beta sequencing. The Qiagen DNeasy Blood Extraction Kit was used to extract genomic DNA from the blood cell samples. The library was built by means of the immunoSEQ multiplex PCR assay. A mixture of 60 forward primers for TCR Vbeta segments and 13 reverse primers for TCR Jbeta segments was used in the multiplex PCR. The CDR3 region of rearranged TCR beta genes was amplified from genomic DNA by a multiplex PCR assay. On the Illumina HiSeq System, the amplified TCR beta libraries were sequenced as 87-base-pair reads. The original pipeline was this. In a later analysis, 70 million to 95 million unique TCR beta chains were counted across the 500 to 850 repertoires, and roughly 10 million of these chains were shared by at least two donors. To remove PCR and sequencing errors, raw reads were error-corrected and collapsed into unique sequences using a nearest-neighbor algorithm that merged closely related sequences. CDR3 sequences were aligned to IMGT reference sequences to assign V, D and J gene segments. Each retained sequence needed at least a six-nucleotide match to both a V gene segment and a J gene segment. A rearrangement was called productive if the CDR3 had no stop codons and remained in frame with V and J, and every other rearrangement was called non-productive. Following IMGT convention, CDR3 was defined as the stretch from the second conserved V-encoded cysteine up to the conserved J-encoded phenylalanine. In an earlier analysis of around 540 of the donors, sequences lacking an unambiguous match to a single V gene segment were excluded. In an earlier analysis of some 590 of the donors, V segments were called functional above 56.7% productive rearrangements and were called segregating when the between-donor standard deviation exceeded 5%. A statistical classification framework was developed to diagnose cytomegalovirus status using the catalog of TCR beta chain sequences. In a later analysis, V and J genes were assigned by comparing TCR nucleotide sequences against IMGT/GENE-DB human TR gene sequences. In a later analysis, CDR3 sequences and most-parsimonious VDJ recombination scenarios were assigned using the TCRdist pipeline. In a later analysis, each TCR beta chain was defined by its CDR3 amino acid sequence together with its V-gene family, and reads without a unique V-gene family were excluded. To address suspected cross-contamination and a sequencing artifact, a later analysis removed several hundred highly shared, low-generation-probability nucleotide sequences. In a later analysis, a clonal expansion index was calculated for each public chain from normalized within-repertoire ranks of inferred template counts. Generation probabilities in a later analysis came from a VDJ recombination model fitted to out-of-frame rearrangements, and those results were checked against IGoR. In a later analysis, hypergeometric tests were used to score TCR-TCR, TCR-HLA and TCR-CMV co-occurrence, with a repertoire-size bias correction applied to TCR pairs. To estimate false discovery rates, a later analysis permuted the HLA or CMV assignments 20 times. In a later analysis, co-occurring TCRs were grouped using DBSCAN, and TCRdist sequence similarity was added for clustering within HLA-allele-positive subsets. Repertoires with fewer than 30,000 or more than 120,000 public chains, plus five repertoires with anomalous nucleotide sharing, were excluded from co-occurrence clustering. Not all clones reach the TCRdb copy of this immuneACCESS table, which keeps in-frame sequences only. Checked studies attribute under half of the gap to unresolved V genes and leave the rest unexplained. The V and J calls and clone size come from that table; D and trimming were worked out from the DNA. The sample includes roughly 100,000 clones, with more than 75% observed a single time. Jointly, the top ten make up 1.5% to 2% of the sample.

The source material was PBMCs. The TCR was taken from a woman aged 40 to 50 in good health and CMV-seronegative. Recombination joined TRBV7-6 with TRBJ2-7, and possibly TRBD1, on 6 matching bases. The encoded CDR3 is CASSPRTDFSYEQYF. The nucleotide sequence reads TGTGCCAGCAGCCCCCGGACAGATTTCTCCTACGAGCAGTACTTC.